The T cell receptor (beta chain) under discussion was sequenced for a study of cytomegalovirus exposure and HLA in healthy donors. PCR was performed using 60 Vbeta and 13 Jbeta primers. The protocol was immunoSEQ multiplex PCR, while the TCRdb copy is restricted to in-frame clones and leaves out a portion. The sample holds 150,000 or so clones; under 80% are singletons and the top ten take about 1.5%. Regarding the study as a whole: A previous analysis found most TCR beta V segments productive roughly 90% or roughly 30% of the time.

On this clone itself: Its antigen is as yet unknown.

Trimming left V 0 bases short and J 3 bases short, with 6 bases between. Germline V CDR1 and CDR2: SGHAT, FQNNGV. The CDR3 has 15 residues. The receptor's source is a woman in her 30s in good health and CMV-seronegative. Sequencing was done on a sample of PBMCs. The chain recombines TRBV11-2 with TRBJ1-6; D is unclear. CDR3 bases: TGTGCCAGCAGCTTAGAACAAAGCTATAATTCACCCCTCCACTTT. Protein product: CASSLEQSYNSPLHF.